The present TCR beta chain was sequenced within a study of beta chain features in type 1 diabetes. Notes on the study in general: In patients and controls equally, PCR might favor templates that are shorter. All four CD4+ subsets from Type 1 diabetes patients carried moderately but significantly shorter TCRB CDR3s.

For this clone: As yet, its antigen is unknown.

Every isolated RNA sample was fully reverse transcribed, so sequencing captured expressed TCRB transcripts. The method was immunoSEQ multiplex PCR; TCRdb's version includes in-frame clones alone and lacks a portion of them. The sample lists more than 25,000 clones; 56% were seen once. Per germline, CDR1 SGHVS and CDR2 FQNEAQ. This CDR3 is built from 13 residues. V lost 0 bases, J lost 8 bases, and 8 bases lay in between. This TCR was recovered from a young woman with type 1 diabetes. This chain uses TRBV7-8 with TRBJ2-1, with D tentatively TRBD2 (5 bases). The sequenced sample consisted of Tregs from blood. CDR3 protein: CASSLAGSDEQFF. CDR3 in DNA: TGTGCCAGCAGCTTAGCTGGGAGTGATGAGCAGTTCTTC.